The 9 T cell receptor beta chains presented below share a single source sample, sequenced in a study of CD8 T cells in Susac syndrome. Random hexamers served to reverse transcribe roughly 0.45 to 1 ug RNA. Each CDR3 protein gets one entry after TCRdb re-called the immunoSEQ multiplex PCR reads with MiXCR. The sample includes around 130,000 distinct CDR3 sequences, roughly 94% of them seen just once. Sequences were obtained from CD4+ T cells from PBMCs. The receptors stem from a human donor with multiple sclerosis.

The chain combines TRBV27 with TRBJ2-1, with D possibly being TRBD2 (5 bases). In germline, CDR1 is MNHEY, CDR2 SMNVEV (reference sequence). The CDR3 extends over 15 amino acids. Trimming removed 4 bases from V and 3 bases from J, with 13 bases in between. CDR3 sequence: CASSSAVSGYNEQFF. For the CDR3, the DNA is TGTGCCAGCAGTTCAGCGGTCTCGGGCTACAATGAGCAGTTCTTC.

The chain employs TRBV7-9 and TRBJ1-5; D gene ambiguous. The CDR3 runs 13 residues. Deletions cut 6 bases from V and 5 bases from J, with 11 bases between. CDR1 is SEHNR, CDR2 FQNEAQ, per germline (reference sequence). In DNA form, the CDR3 reads TGTGCCAGCAGTTTCCTTGGGGATCAGCCCCAGCATTTT. Translating gives CASSFLGDQPQHF.

V gene TRBV7-8 combines with J gene TRBJ2-1, with D perhaps TRBD2 (6 bases). The CDR3 length is 14 residues. Per the germline V gene, CDR1 is SGHVS and CDR2 is FQNEAQ. Trimming cost V 1 base and J 5 bases, with 9 bases left between them. Here the CDR3 DNA reads TGTGCCAGCAGCTTAGTGCCGGGAGACAATGAGCAGTTCTTC. Amino acid sequence: CASSLVPGDNEQFF.

The rearrangement uses TRBV30 and TRBJ1-2, with D unresolved. The CDR3 runs 17 residues. V dropped 1 base and J dropped 8 bases, with 26 bases sitting between them. Germline V gives CDR1 GTSNPN, CDR2 SVGIG (reference sequence). This chain's CDR3 is CAWSAPYVPRNMKGYTF. Here the CDR3 DNA reads TGTGCCTGGAGTGCCCCTTACGTCCCCCGAAATATGAAGGGCTACACCTTC.

The rearrangement uses TRBV13 and TRBJ1-1; D is uncertain. This CDR3 contains 11 residues. Per germline, CDR1 PRHDT and CDR2 FYEKMQ (reference sequence). V dropped 5 bases and J dropped 7 bases, with 8 bases sitting between them. The CDR3 protein is CASSILNEAFF. CDR3 in DNA: TGTGCCAGCAGCATTCTTAATGAAGCTTTCTTT.

The CDR3 protein is CATSRDPDRNTEAFF. In nucleotides, the CDR3 is TGTGCCACCAGCAGAGATCCGGACAGGAACACTGAAGCTTTCTTT. The V gene is TRBV15, the J gene TRBJ1-1, with D perhaps TRBD1 (6 bases). V was cut by 0 bases and J by 1 base, with 9 bases left in between. From germline, CDR1 is LNHNV and CDR2 YYDKDF (reference sequence). The CDR3 length is 15 residues. The full variable domain, with the rest looked up from reference TRBV15 and TRBJ1-1, is DAMVIQNPRYQVTQFGKPVTLSCSQTLNHNVMYWYQQKSSQAPKLLFHYYDKDFNNEADTPDNFQSRRPNTSFCFLDIRSPGLGDTAMYLCATSRDPDRNTEAFFGQGTRLTVV.

On this clonotype: Germline is not matched at one junction end, which may reflect a read error. The chain links TRBV4-1 to TRBJ1-1; tentatively, D is TRBD1 (5 bases). The CDR3 sequence is 15 residues long. Germline loops: CDR1 MGHRA, CDR2 YSYEKL. In DNA form, the CDR3 reads TGCGCCAGCAGCAAAGAAATAGTGGGGGGGACTGAAGCTTTCTTT. Translation: CASSKEIVGGTEAFF.

This chain connects TRBV7-2 to TRBJ1-1, with 9 nucleotides matching TRBD1. V shed 1 base, J shed 8 bases, and the junction held 11 bases outside the gene matches. This CDR3 contains 16 residues. CDR1 is SGHTA, CDR2 FQGNSA, per germline. The CDR3 sequence is CASSLDGDRVKGEAFF. The CDR3, as DNA: TGTGCCAGCAGCTTAGATGGGGACAGGGTGAAAGGCGAAGCTTTCTTT.

The gene calls are TRBV6-5 and TRBJ2-3; 7 bases agree with TRBD2. V lost 0 bases to trimming and J lost 4 bases; unmatched junction nucleotides: 4. Germline CDR1 MNHEY, CDR2 SVGAGI. The CDR3 extends over 15 amino acids. Here the CDR3 reads CASSYSSGNSDTQYF. CDR3 in DNA: TGTGCCAGCAGTTACTCAAGCGGGAACTCAGATACGCAGTATTTT.